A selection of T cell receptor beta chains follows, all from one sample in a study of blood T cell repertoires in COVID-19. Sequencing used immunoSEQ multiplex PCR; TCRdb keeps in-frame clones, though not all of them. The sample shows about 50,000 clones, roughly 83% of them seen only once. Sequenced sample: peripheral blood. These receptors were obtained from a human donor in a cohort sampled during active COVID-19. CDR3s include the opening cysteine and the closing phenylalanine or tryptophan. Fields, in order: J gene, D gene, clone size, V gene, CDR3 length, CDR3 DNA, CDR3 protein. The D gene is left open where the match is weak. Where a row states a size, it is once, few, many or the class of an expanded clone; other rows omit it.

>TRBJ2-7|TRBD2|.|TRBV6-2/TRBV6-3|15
TGTGCCAGCAGTTACCCTAGCGGGGGGGCCTACGAGCAGTACTTC
CASSYPSGGAYEQYF
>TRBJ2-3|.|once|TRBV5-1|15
TGCGCCAGCAGCTCCCAGACAGGAAGCACAGATACGCAGTATTTT
CASSSQTGSTDTQYF
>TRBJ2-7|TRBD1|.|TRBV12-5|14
TGTGCTAGTCCACCGCCGGGACAGGGCTCCGAGCAGTACTTC
CASPPPGQGSEQYF
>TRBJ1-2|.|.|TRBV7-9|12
TGTGCCAGCAGCTTAGAAACTGGTCCCTACACCTTC
CASSLETGPYTF
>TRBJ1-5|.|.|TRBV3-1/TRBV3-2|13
TGTGCCAGCAGCCAAGCTGGAGGTATGGCCCAGCATTTT
CASSQAGGMAQHF
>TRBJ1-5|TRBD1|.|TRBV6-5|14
TGTGCCAGCGGATGGACAGGGGGGAATCAGCCCCAGCATTTT
CASGWTGGNQPQHF
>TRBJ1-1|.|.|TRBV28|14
TGTGCCAGCACTGTAGGGGGGGCCTACACTGAAGCTTTCTTT
CASTVGGAYTEAFF
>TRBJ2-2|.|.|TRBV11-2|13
TGTGCCAGCAGCTTAGGAGCGACCGGGGAGCTGTTTTTT
CASSLGATGELFF
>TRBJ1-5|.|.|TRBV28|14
TGTGCCAGCAGCCCAGTCGGGGGGTATCAGCCCCAGCATTTT
CASSPVGGYQPQHF
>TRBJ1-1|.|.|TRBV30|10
TGTGCCTGGAGTGGGAGGATAACTTTCTTT
CAWSGRITFF
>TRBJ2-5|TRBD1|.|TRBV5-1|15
TGCGCCAGCAGCTGGACAGGGGGTATTAGGGAGACCCAGTACTTC
CASSWTGGIRETQYF
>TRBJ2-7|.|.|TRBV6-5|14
TGTGCCAGCAGTTCGCCCGGGATCCCCTACGAGCAGTACTTC
CASSSPGIPYEQYF
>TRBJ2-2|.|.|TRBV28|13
TGTGCCAGCAAGGGGGGGCGGACCGGGGAGCTGTTTTTT
CASKGGRTGELFF
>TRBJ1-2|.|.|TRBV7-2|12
TGTGCCAGCAGCTTAGCCAGGGCTGGCTACACCTTC
CASSLARAGYTF
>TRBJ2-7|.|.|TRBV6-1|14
TGTGCCAGCAGTGAAGTTGGGGCGGGGTACGAGCAGTACTTC
CASSEVGAGYEQYF
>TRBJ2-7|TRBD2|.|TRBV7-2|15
TGTGCCAGCAGCCCCTCGGGGCGGGGGGCCTACGAGCAGTACTTC
CASSPSGRGAYEQYF
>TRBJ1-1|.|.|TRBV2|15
TGTGCCAGCAGTTTATCGGGACTTAAGGGCGCTGAAGCTTTCTTT
CASSLSGLKGAEAFF
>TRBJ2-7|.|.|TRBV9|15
TGTGCCAGCAGCGTAGCTTCATGGGACGGGGGCGAGCAGTACTTC
CASSVASWDGGEQYF
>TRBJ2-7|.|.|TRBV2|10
TGTGCCAGCAATGGAGGGGAGATTATTTTC
CASNGGEIIF
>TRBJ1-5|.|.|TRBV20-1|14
TGCAGTGCTAGTGAAGACAGTAGCAATCAGCCCCAGCATTTT
CSASEDSSNQPQHF
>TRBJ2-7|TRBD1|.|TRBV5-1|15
TGCGCCAGCAGCTCTATGACAGGGGGCGCGGGCGAGCAGTACTTC
CASSSMTGGAGEQYF
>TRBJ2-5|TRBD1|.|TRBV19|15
TGTGCCAGTAGTCCCTCGGACAGGGGATTGGAGACCCAGTACTTC
CASSPSDRGLETQYF
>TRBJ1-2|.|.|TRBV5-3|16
TGTGCCAGAAGCCTTCCCCCACCCACACACAACTATGGCTACACCTTC
CARSLPPPTHNYGYTF
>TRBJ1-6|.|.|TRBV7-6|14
TGTGCCAGCAGCTTAGGCCCAGGGGCGGCACCCCTCCACTTT
CASSLGPGAAPLHF
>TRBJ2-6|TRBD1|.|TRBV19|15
TGTGCCAGTACTGTAGGGGGCGCTGGGGCCAACGTCCTGACTTTC
CASTVGGAGANVLTF